Below, one TCR beta chain is given with its context. The target antigen is unknown. Each sample's input was around 250 ng genomic DNA, about 38,000 genome equivalents. CDR1 is LGHNA, CDR2 YNFKEQ, per germline. The CDR3 has 16 residues. These data are taken from a study of T cell clusters in autoimmune cytopenias. One tube held mixed TRB-A and TRB-B primer pools for touch-down PCR. Each CDR3 protein gets one entry in TCRdb, which reprocessed the multiplex PCR reads and gives no DNA. Its clone listing holds 8,500 to 9,000 distinct CDR3 sequences. Study-wide results and limits: TRB repertoire shifts in secondary cytopenia and chronic lymphocytic leukemia mostly reflected lymphoma, not autoimmunity.

Sequencing was carried out using peripheral blood. The V gene is TRBV4-2, the J gene TRBJ1-1. The TCR sequence derives from a human donor with an autoimmune cytopenia or autoimmune hepatitis (not recorded which). The CDR3 protein is CASSPNAAGRNTEAFF.